The source of this TCR beta chain is a study of blood T cell repertoires in COVID-19. About the study: The samples span acute and convalescent COVID-19 from the United States, Italy and Spain. In each case, the material was cDNA or gDNA derived from T cells, B-cell-depleted T cells, or PBMCs.

CDR1 and CDR2 from the germline V gene are SGHVS and FQNEAQ. Trimming removed 0 bases at V and 4 bases at J, with 6 bases between. This CDR3 is built from 13 residues. In the study's own analysis: Estimation of nucleated cell counts was performed using reference gene primer amplification. TCRdb's copy holds only in-frame clones and misses some; the assay was immunoSEQ multiplex PCR. That table supplies the V and J calls and clone size; D and trimming were determined from the DNA. The table records around 57,000 clones, 85% to 90% of them present only once. Sequenced: peripheral blood. The sequence came from a woman older than 75 with active COVID-19. The chain joins TRBV7-8 to TRBJ1-2; D remains unclear. CDR3 nucleotides: TGTGCCAGCAGCTTAGCGGGCAGCTATGGCTACACCTTC. This codes for CASSLAGSYGYTF.